This paragraph covers one T cell receptor beta chain sequence. This clone has more than one count but fewer than ten. What antigen it recognizes has not been identified. No much larger clone exists at a distance of one base, and base qualities are not known. This entry belongs to a study of blood T cell repertoires in COVID-19 (TCRdb year 2020). The study in broad terms: Samples covering the acute and convalescent phases of COVID-19 were provided by collaborators in the United States, Italy and Spain. The material from the prospective study consisted of cDNA or gDNA derived from T cells, B-cell-depleted T cells, or PBMCs. Deeply sampled blood TCRbeta repertoires from subjects exposed to, actively infected with, or recovered from COVID-19 were included in the dataset. The repertoires were released in a freely available public database intended as a resource for research on the immune response to SARS-CoV-2. Samples were obtained from the ongoing ImmuneRACE study (first 160 participants) and from 1,254 subjects provided by 6 global collaborators. The sample metadata nearly always contained a de-identified subject ID, COVID-19 status, age in years and sex. Where HLA class I and class II types were available, the types were taken from metadata supplied by the sample provider, not from assay-based typing.

The immunoSEQ Assay, a bias-controlled multiplex PCR, was used to amplify TCRbeta CDR3 regions from genomic DNA. For the original study's pipeline: Nucleated cell counts per sample were estimated from amplification of reference gene primers within the assay. To quantify the absolute abundance of each unique TCRbeta CDR3 rearrangement, sequence reads were collapsed and filtered. For each sample, productive Simpson clonality was calculated as the square root of Simpson's diversity index over productive rearrangements. TCRdb's version of the immuneACCESS table is confined to in-frame rearrangements and falls short of the full clone set. An unresolved V gene accounts for under half of the shortfall where checked; the remainder is of unknown origin. V, J and clone size reflect that table, while D and trimming were determined from the DNA. In this sample the table shows approximately 68,000 clones, around nine tenths of which occur a single time. The top ten clones comprise 5.5% to 8% of the sample.

Results the study describes overall, beyond this receptor: How much clinical and demographic metadata was included differed by source and by participant, and the metadata was provided uncurated.

Collaborating institutions collected whole blood in K2EDTA tubes following their own protocols. For TCRbeta analysis, collaborators shipped samples as frozen whole blood, isolated PBMCs, or DNA extracted from either of those sample types. The sample was peripheral blood. The origin of this receptor is a man aged 50 to 59 with active COVID-19.

The CDR3 has the sequence CASSQVDVAGGAEQYF. The DNA reads TGCGCCAGCAGCCAAGTAGACGTAGCGGGAGGGGCCGAGCAGTACTTC. The chain uses TRBV4-1 and TRBJ2-7; 11 junctional bases match TRBD2. CDR1 and CDR2, per the germline V gene, are MGHRA and YSYEKL. V is cut back by 1 base and J by 6 bases, with 8 bases in the junction unmatched. The CDR3, cysteine through phenylalanine, is 16 amino acids long. Only the CDR3 region is kept as DNA, spanning 48 bases read in frame from base 1.